The following is a TCR beta chain sequence with its context. Study donors comprised healthy, HIV-negative adults devoid of recent acute infection or vaccination. The sample originates from a study of shared clonotypes between healthy human individuals. In the original workflow: In the immunoSEQ data, sequences were junction-only and lacked quality scores, so filtering differed. Method: immunoSEQ multiplex PCR; TCRdb's copy keeps in-frame clones and lacks some. That table supplies the V and J calls and clone size; D and trimming were determined from the DNA. The data show under 600,000 clones, around 78% seen once. This CDR3 has 16 amino acids. V shed 3 bases, J shed 2 bases, and the junction held 10 bases outside the gene matches. Germline lookup yields CDR1 MNHNS and CDR2 SASEGT.

Sample: PBMCs. V and J are TRBV6-1 and TRBJ2-7; TRBD1 matches 7 bases. This clonotype was obtained from a woman aged 40 to 50 in good health. Some clones in this sample may be carry-over from other donors' samples. For the CDR3, the DNA is TGTGCCAGCAGTGACTACTCAGGGGGTTTTCCCTACGAGCAGTACTTC. Translated: CASSDYSGGFPYEQYF.